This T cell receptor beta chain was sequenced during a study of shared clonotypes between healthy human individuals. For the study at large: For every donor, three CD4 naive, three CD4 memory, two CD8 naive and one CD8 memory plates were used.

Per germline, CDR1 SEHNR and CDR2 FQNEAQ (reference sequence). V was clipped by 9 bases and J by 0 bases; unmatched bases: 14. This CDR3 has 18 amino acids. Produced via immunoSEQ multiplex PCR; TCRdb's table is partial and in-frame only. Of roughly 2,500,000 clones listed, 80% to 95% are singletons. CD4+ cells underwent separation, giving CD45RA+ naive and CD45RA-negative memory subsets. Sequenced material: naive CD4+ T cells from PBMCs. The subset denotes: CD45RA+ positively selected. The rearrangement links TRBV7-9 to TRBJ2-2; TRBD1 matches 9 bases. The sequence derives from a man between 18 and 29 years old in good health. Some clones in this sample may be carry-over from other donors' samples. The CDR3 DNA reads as TGTGCCAGTACTAGGGAGACAGGGGGTCGCTCGAACACCGGGGAGCTGTTTTTT. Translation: CASTRETGGRSNTGELFF.